This T cell receptor (beta chain) originates from a study of blood T cell repertoires in COVID-19 (dated by TCRdb to 2018 to 2021). Notes on the research overall: The collaborator samples originated in the United States, Italy and Spain and spanned the acute and convalescent phases of COVID-19. Subjects who had been exposed to COVID-19, were actively infected with it, or had recovered from it provided the deeply sampled blood TCRbeta repertoires that made up the dataset. HLA class I and class II types, where available, came from metadata supplied by the sample provider rather than from assay-based typing. Sample metadata almost always included a de-identified subject ID, COVID-19 status, age in years and sex. The material from the prospective study consisted of cDNA or gDNA derived from T cells, B-cell-depleted T cells, or PBMCs. The samples were drawn from the first 160 participants of the ongoing ImmuneRACE study and from 1,254 subjects provided by 6 global collaborators. The repertoires were released in a freely available public database meant as a resource for research on the immune response to SARS-CoV-2.

From the cysteine up to the phenylalanine, the CDR3 has a length of 17 residues. Solely the CDR3 DNA is kept, with 51 bases framed from the first base. CDR1 and CDR2 were assigned from the germline V gene as SGHVS and FNYEAQ. The germline ends are 21 bases apart after V is trimmed by 2 bases and J by 5 bases. General study outcomes and caveats: How much clinical and demographic metadata was included differed by source and by participant, and the metadata was provided uncurated.

The immunoSEQ Assay, a bias-controlled multiplex PCR, was used to amplify TCRbeta CDR3 regions from genomic DNA. The study's own analysis went as follows. Within the assay, amplification of reference gene primers was used to estimate how many nucleated cells each sample contained. To quantify the absolute abundance of each unique TCRbeta CDR3 rearrangement, sequence reads were collapsed and filtered. For each sample, productive Simpson clonality was calculated as the square root of Simpson's diversity index across productive rearrangements. Sourced from immuneACCESS, this table was stored by TCRdb with only in-frame sequences that have V and J called. A share of the clones is absent; for the studies checked, an unresolved V gene accounts for under half, and the remainder has no known explanation. D and trimming were read from the DNA, whereas the V and J calls and clone size are those reported in that table. This sample is represented by about 100,000 clones; around nine tenths of them were singletons. Approximately 1.6% of the sample is held by the ten biggest clonotypes.

Remarks on this clone: It has no known antigen specificity. No quality values exist for individual bases; no much larger clone is one base distant.

Whole blood was collected in K2EDTA tubes by collaborating institutions according to the institutions' own protocols. For TCRbeta analysis, collaborators shipped samples as frozen whole blood, isolated PBMCs, or DNA extracted from either of those sample types. What was sequenced was peripheral blood. This clonotype originated in a man aged 55-75 years with acute or convalescent COVID-19. The V and J genes are TRBV7-6 and TRBJ1-1, with TRBD1 perhaps the D gene, on 5 matching bases. The CDR3 region: CASSLSVMRGNRTEAFF. In nucleotide form, the sequence is TGTGCCAGCAGCTTAAGTGTAATGCGGGGGAATCGTACTGAAGCTTTCTTT.